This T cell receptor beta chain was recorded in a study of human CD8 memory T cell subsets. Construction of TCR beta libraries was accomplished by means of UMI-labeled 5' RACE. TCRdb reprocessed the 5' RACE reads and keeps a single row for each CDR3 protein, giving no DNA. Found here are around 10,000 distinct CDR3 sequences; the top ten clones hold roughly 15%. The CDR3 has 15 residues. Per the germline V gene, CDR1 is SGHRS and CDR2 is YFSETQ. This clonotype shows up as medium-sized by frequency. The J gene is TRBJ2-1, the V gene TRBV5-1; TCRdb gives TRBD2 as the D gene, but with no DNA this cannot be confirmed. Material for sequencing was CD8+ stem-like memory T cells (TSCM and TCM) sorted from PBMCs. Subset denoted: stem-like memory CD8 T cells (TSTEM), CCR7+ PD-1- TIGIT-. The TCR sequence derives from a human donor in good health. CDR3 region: CASREAGGPYNEQFF.